This paragraph covers one T cell receptor beta chain sequence. CDR3 length: 12 residues. Germline-derived CDR1 and CDR2 are GTSNPN and SVGIG (reference sequence). V was pared by 4 bases and J by 7 bases, with 1 base of the junction left unmatched. This record belongs to a study of blood T cell repertoires in COVID-19. Across the study: Researchers got acute and convalescent COVID-19 samples from the United States, Italy and Spain.

Seattle's enrolled individuals joined amid active infection and were then monitored longitudinally. How the authors handled the data: The authors estimated nucleated cell counts from reference gene primer amplification. Sequenced by immunoSEQ multiplex PCR; TCRdb stores in-frame clones only, minus some. From that table come the V and J calls and clone size; the DNA was used to work out D and trimming. The repertoire holds hundreds of thousands of clones, with around 90% as singletons. The clonotype comes from a woman aged 45-60 years with COVID-19, enrolled during active disease. The sample taken for sequencing was peripheral blood. The chain has TRBV30 and TRBJ2-7; the match to TRBD2 covers 13 bases. The CDR3 nucleotides read TGTGCCTGGATGGGACTAGCGGGGGAGCAGTACTTC. Its translation is CAWMGLAGEQYF. The full variable domain, with the rest looked up from reference TRBV30 and TRBJ2-7, is SQTIHQWPATLVQPVGSPLSLECTVEGTSNPNLYWYRQAAGRGLQLLFYSVGIGQISSEVPQNLSASRPQDRQFILSSKKLLLSDSGFYLCAWMGLAGEQYFGPGTRLTVT.